This TCR beta chain was captured in a study of Graves' ophthalmopathy and Graves' hyperthyroidism. The authors amplified TCR beta CDR3 regions, and they did so from RNA transcripts for repertoire sequencing. HTBI-primed RT-PCR formed the first round, and a multiplex PCR formed the second. In TCRdb, the multiplex PCR reads were re-called with MiXCR into one record per CDR3 protein. The sample lists some 160,000 distinct CDR3 sequences, approximately 40% occurring once. This clonotype was picked up a small number of times. There are 21 residues in the CDR3. J was trimmed by 5 bases and V by 6 bases; bases with no gene match: 18. Germline assignment: CDR1 MNHEY and CDR2 SVGAGI.

V gene TRBV6-5 combines with J gene TRBJ2-2; 16 bases are shared with TRBD2. Material for sequencing was peripheral blood. The receptor was isolated from a man aged 25-40 years with Graves' ophthalmopathy. As DNA, the CDR3 is TGTGCCAGCAGACCGGGACTAGCGGGGGGGCTTGGCCCTTCTACGACCGGGGAGCTGTTTTTT. Protein: CASRPGLAGGLGPSTTGELFF.